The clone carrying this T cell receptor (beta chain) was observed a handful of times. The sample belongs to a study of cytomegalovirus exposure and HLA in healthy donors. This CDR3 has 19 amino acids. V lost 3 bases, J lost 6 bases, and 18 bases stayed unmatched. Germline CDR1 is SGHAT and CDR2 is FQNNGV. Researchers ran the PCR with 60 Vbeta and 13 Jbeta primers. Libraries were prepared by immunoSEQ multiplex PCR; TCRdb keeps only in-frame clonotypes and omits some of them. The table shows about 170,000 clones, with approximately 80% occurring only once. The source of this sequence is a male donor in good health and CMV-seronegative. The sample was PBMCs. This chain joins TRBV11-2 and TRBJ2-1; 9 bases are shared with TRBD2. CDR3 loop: CASSFPSSGSYWGGNEQFF. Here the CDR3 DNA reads TGTGCCAGCAGCTTCCCGAGTAGCGGGAGCTACTGGGGGGGCAATGAGCAGTTCTTC.